The 8 T cell receptor beta chains below were found in one sample sequenced in a study of shared clonotypes between healthy human individuals. Libraries were prepared by immunoSEQ multiplex PCR; TCRdb keeps only in-frame clonotypes and omits some of them. The sample yields approximately 740,000 clones, roughly 92% seen once. The naive CD8 subset, CD45RO-negative cells positively selected for CCR7, excluded terminally differentiated effector memory CD45RA+ cells. Sequenced material: naive CD8+ T cells sorted from blood. The receptors were sampled from a man under 40 in good health.

The V and J genes are TRBV11-2 and TRBJ2-2; D gene unclear. Looked up from germline, CDR1 is SGHAT and CDR2 is FQNNGV. Trimming took off 6 bases at V and 5 bases at J, with 13 bases between the two ends. The CDR3 contains 14 residues. The CDR3 nucleotides are TGTGCCAGCAGGCGCCTCGGCCAAACCGGGGAGCTGTTTTTT. Translated, it gives CASRRLGQTGELFF.

The rearrangement links TRBV7-9 to TRBJ2-7; D remains unclear. V was trimmed by 5 bases and J by 2 bases, leaving 10 bases between them. Germline V gene data show CDR1 as SEHNR and CDR2 as FQNEAQ (reference sequence). CDR3 size: 13 residues. The CDR3 nucleotides are TGTGCCAGCAGCCCAGACCCCACCTACGAGCAGTACTTC. It translates to CASSPDPTYEQYF. Full variable domain (remainder filled in from reference TRBV7-9 and TRBJ2-7): DTGVSQNPRHKITKRGQNVTFRCDPISEHNRLYWYRQTLGQGPEFLTYFQNEAQLEKSRLLSDRFSAERPKGSFSTLEIQRTEQGDSAMYLCASSPDPTYEQYFGPGTRLTVT.

Of note for this clone: Other DNA variants within this sample encode the same CDR3. The V and J genes are TRBV2 and TRBJ2-7; D unresolved. The CDR3 is made up of 12 amino acids. Trimming removed 4 bases from V and 3 bases from J, with 7 bases in between. Germline V gives CDR1 SNHLY, CDR2 FYNNEI. The CDR3 loop reads CASSAVSYEQYF. Written as DNA, the CDR3 is TGTGCCAGCAGTGCGGTTAGCTACGAGCAGTACTTC.

This chain joins TRBV7-6 and TRBJ2-1; D possibly matches TRBD1 or TRBD2 (5 bases each). CDR3 length equals 19 residues. From germline, CDR1 is SGHVS and CDR2 FNYEAQ. Trimming took off 1 base at V and 0 bases at J, with 19 bases between the two ends. CDR3 protein: CASSLEGIERRSSYNEQFF. The CDR3 region has the DNA TGTGCCAGCAGCTTAGAGGGGATCGAGCGGCGGAGCTCCTACAATGAGCAGTTCTTC.

This clone appeared a few times. The chain uses TRBV9 and TRBJ2-7; 7 nucleotides align to TRBD1. Per germline, CDR1 SGDLS and CDR2 YYNGEE. V lost 4 bases and J lost 4; bases outside the gene matches: 8. This CDR3 has 14 amino acids. CDR3 protein: CASSPRDSQYEQYF. CDR3 DNA: TGTGCCAGCAGCCCAAGGGACAGTCAATACGAGCAGTACTTC.

The chain recombines TRBV11-2 with TRBJ2-2; D uncertain. The CDR3 loop spans 13 amino acids. Germline-derived CDR1 and CDR2 are SGHAT and FQNNGV. V lost 3 bases, J lost 6 bases, and 8 bases lay in between. The CDR3 DNA sequence: TGTGCCAGCAGCTTGGGCAGTTCCGGGGAGCTGTTTTTT. It encodes CASSLGSSGELFF.

This clone occurred once. The chain recombines TRBV7-9 with TRBJ2-7; D unresolved. The germline V gene encodes CDR1 SEHNR and CDR2 FQNEAQ (reference sequence). The CDR3 covers 15 residues. V was cut by 6 bases and J by 7 bases, with 22 bases left in between. CDR3 loop: CASSSNHLPLMEQYF. The CDR3 DNA reads as TGTGCCAGCAGTTCCAACCATCTCCCACTCATGGAGCAGTACTTC.

The CDR3 loop is CASSFRREAFF. The CDR3 DNA is TGTGCCAGCAGCTTTAGGCGTGAAGCTTTCTTT. The chain links TRBV13 to TRBJ1-1; D remains ambiguous. V was pared by 3 bases and J by 7 bases, with 6 bases between. This CDR3 has 11 amino acids. The germline CDR1 and CDR2 sequences are PRHDT and FYEKMQ (reference sequence). Combining the CDR3 with reference TRBV13 and TRBJ1-1 gives the whole variable domain AAGVIQSPRHLIKEKRETATLKCYPIPRHDTVYWYQQGPGQDPQFLISFYEKMQSDKGSIPDRFSAQQFSDYHSELNMSSLELGDSALYFCASSFRREAFFGQGTRLTVV.